The 5 T cell receptor beta chains given below trace back to one sample, sequenced in a study of cytomegalovirus exposure and HLA in healthy donors. With 60 Vbeta and 13 Jbeta primers, the PCR was carried out. Profiled with immunoSEQ multiplex PCR; TCRdb holds only in-frame clones, not every one. Among 160,000 or so clones listed, approximately 77% were seen once. Specimen: PBMCs. All receptors derive from a man aged 25-45 years in good health and CMV-seropositive.

This sequence joins TRBV5-1 and TRBJ2-3, with 7 bases that match TRBD2. V lost 1 base, J lost 6 bases, and 5 bases stayed unmatched. Germline V gene lookup returns CDR1 SGHRS and CDR2 YFSETQ. The CDR3 has 14 amino acids. The DNA for the CDR3 is TGCGCCAGCAGCTTGAATACCGGGGGGGATACGCAGTATTTT. Protein: CASSLNTGGDTQYF.

The J gene is TRBJ1-1, the V gene TRBV28; TRBD1 is a possible D gene (5 bases). The CDR3 spans 12 residues. Germline V gene sequence: CDR1 MDHEN, CDR2 SYDVKM. Deletions cut 2 bases from V and 10 bases from J, with 11 bases between. CDR3 DNA sequence: TGTGCCAGCAGTTTAAATAAGGGGATAGCTTTCTTT. Translated, it gives CASSLNKGIAFF.

The chain couples TRBV4-1 to TRBJ2-1; D is perhaps TRBD1 (5 bases). V was pared by 3 bases and J by 0 bases, with 12 bases between. The CDR3 loop spans 16 amino acids. Germline CDR1 reads MGHRA; CDR2 reads YSYEKL. The CDR3 loop is CASSHPTGSSYNEQFF. The CDR3 DNA reads TGCGCCAGCAGCCATCCTACAGGTAGCTCCTACAATGAGCAGTTCTTC.

This clone turned up a few times. The V and J genes are TRBV10-3 and TRBJ2-1; 10 bases are shared with TRBD2. This CDR3 contains 18 residues. V was clipped by 6 bases and J by 0 bases; unmatched bases: 11. Germline-derived CDR1 and CDR2 are ENHRY and SYGVKD. CDR3 bases: TGTGCCATCAGACCCCGGATGATAGCGGGGGGCTCCTACAATGAGCAGTTCTTC. Translating it yields CAIRPRMIAGGSYNEQFF.

The J gene is TRBJ1-1, the V gene TRBV7-6; no definite D call. CDR1 and CDR2 from the germline V gene are SGHVS and FNYEAQ. The CDR3 contains 15 residues. V lost 1 base and J 0 bases, leaving 9 bases between the germline ends. CDR3 sequence reads: CASSLGGTVNTEAFF. The CDR3 bases are TGTGCCAGCAGCTTAGGTGGTACTGTGAACACTGAAGCTTTCTTT.